This TCR beta chain came from a study of cytomegalovirus exposure and HLA in healthy donors. Use of 60 Vbeta and 13 Jbeta primers characterized the PCR. Repertoires were generated with immunoSEQ multiplex PCR, while TCRdb's copy carries only in-frame clones and drops some. The sample carries around 100,000 clones, approximately 72% recorded once. Trimming pared 6 bases from V and 2 bases from J, leaving 16 bases between. This CDR3 comprises 15 residues. Germline V lookup: CDR1 SGHAT, CDR2 FQNNGV. The genes are TRBV11-2 and TRBJ2-5; no definite D call. This clonotype was sampled from a woman aged 45 to 65 in good health and CMV-seronegative. The sample consisted of PBMCs. In DNA, the CDR3 is TGTGCCAGCAGTCAAGCCCCGGTAAAACAAGAGACCCAGTACTTC. Translated, it gives CASSQAPVKQETQYF.